The 17 T cell receptor beta chains below come from one sample, sequenced in a study of cytomegalovirus exposure and HLA in healthy donors. Both 60 Vbeta primers and 13 Jbeta primers went into the PCR. The data were produced by immunoSEQ multiplex PCR, yet TCRdb's version contains in-frame clones alone and is incomplete. This table holds approximately 160,000 clones, less than 90% found once. Sequencing was performed on PBMCs. These receptors were taken from a woman aged 50 to 60 in good health and CMV-seropositive.

V usage is TRBV14 and J usage is TRBJ1-1; perhaps TRBD1 as D (5 bases). Germline lookup yields CDR1 SGHDN and CDR2 FVKESK. This CDR3 is 14 amino acids long. V was clipped by 1 base and J by 1 base, with 7 bases between them. In nucleotides, the CDR3 is TGTGCCAGCAGCCAAGGGGGGGGGAACACTGAAGCTTTCTTT. Residues: CASSQGGGNTEAFF.

About this clone itself: The junction departs from germline at one end; a sequencing error may be responsible. The chain links TRBV7-9 to TRBJ1-2, with 9 bases fitting TRBD1. Germline V gene sequence: CDR1 SEHNR, CDR2 FQNEAQ (reference sequence). This CDR3 comprises 15 residues. The CDR3 nucleotides are TGTTCCAGCAGCCTGGGGACAGGGACGGACTATGGCTACACCTTC. This codes for CSSSLGTGTDYGYTF.

The V call is TRBV7-2, the J call TRBJ2-6; 8 bases are a match to TRBD1. CDR1 and CDR2 (germline): SGHTA, FQGNSA. The CDR3 covers 15 residues. With 5 bases clipped from V and 2 bases from J, the junction kept 2 bases outside the gene matches. The CDR3 reads CASSLTGAGANVLTF. The CDR3, as DNA: TGTGCCAGCAGCCTGACAGGGGCTGGGGCCAACGTCCTGACTTTC.

This chain connects TRBV5-4 to TRBJ2-1, with 7 bases matching TRBD2. This CDR3 is built from 15 residues. J lost 2 bases, V lost 2 bases, and 4 bases had no gene match. CDR1 is SGHNT and CDR2 is YYREEE in the germline V gene (reference sequence). CDR3 nucleotides: TGTGCCAGCAGCTTTGGGGGGGAACCCTACAATGAGCAGTTCTTC. Its protein is CASSFGGEPYNEQFF.

This clone showed up just a few times. An end of the junction differs from the germline gene, which may be a read error. The gene calls are TRBV5-4 and TRBJ2-5; TRBD2 matches 7 bases. CDR1 SGHNT and CDR2 YYREEE come from the germline V gene (reference sequence). The CDR3 covers 15 residues. The chain's CDR3 is CASSQGLGGIETQYF. The DNA for the CDR3 is TGCGCCAGCAGCCAAGGTCTGGGGGGGATAGAGACCCAGTACTTC.

This clone was counted once. V usage is TRBV11-2 and J usage is TRBJ2-1, with D unclear. This CDR3 region has 16 residues. V was clipped by 6 bases and J by 0 bases, with 15 bases between them. Looked up from germline, CDR1 is SGHAT and CDR2 is FQNNGV. This chain's CDR3 is CASRPRGYRSYNEQFF. The CDR3 coding sequence is TGTGCCAGCAGGCCCCGCGGCTACCGCTCCTACAATGAGCAGTTCTTC. The full variable domain, completed using reference TRBV11-2 and TRBJ2-1, is EAGVAQSPRYKIIEKRQSVAFWCNPISGHATLYWYQQILGQGPKLLIQFQNNGVVDDSQLPKDRFSAERLKGVDSTLKIQPAKLEDSAVYLCASRPRGYRSYNEQFFGPGTRLTVL.

The CDR3 is CASSLAGGRYEQYF. CDR3 nucleotide sequence: TGTGCCAGCAGTTTAGCGGGGGGCCGCTACGAGCAGTACTTC. The V gene is TRBV28, the J gene TRBJ2-7; TRBD2 matches 8 bases. The CDR3 loop spans 14 amino acids. V was clipped by 2 bases and J by 3 bases; unmatched bases: 3. Germline CDR1 reads MDHEN; CDR2 reads SYDVKM.

This clone showed up just a few times. This chain connects TRBV7-8 to TRBJ1-2; 8 nucleotides match TRBD1. CDR3 size: 15 residues. Germline V gives CDR1 SGHVS, CDR2 FQNEAQ. Trimming removed 3 bases from V and 8 bases from J; junction bases left unmatched: 11. The CDR3 protein is CASSFQGAAGGGYTF. The CDR3 DNA reads as TGTGCCAGCAGCTTCCAGGGGGCGGCCGGGGGCGGCTACACCTTC. The full variable domain, in which reference TRBV7-8 and TRBJ1-2 provide the parts outside the CDR3, is GAGVSQSPRYKVAKRGQDVALRCDPISGHVSLFWYQQALGQGPEFLTYFQNEAQLDKSGLPSDRFFAERPEGSVSTLKIQRTQQEDSAVYLCASSFQGAAGGGYTFGSGTRLTVV.

This chain links TRBV7-2 with TRBJ1-2; 8 positions match TRBD1. V lost 2 bases and J lost 8; bases outside the gene matches: 10. The CDR3 is 15 amino acids. Germline values: CDR1 SGHTA, CDR2 FQGNSA. The DNA of the CDR3 is TGTGCCAGCAGCTTAACAGGACAGGGAATAGGCGGCTACACCTTC. Its translation: CASSLTGQGIGGYTF.

The chain is built from TRBV18 and TRBJ2-7; no reliable D call. V shed 1 base and J shed 6 bases, with 16 bases lying between them. The CDR3 consists of 15 residues. Germline CDR1 reads KGHSH; CDR2 reads LQKENI. CDR3 in amino acids: CASSPQTAAASEQYF. CDR3 coding DNA: TGTGCCAGCTCACCACAAACAGCTGCTGCCAGCGAGCAGTACTTC.

The chain uses TRBV28 and TRBJ2-3; D is possibly TRBD2 (6 bases). Germline V gene data show CDR1 as MDHEN and CDR2 as SYDVKM. V lost 3 bases and J 2 bases, leaving 12 bases between the germline ends. CDR3 size: 15 residues. CDR3 amino acids: CASSFMAGTTDTQYF. CDR3 coding DNA: TGTGCCAGCAGTTTCATGGCGGGGACCACAGATACGCAGTATTTT.

The V gene is TRBV15, the J gene TRBJ2-7; 7 nucleotides align to TRBD1. V dropped 1 base and J dropped 3; count of bases not matched to a gene: 3. The CDR3 has 14 residues. Looked up from germline, CDR1 is LNHNV and CDR2 is YYDKDF (reference sequence). Written as DNA, the CDR3 is TGTGCCACCAGCAGAGGGAACAGGGGCTACGAGCAGTACTTC. This codes for CATSRGNRGYEQYF.

In this sample, this clone is medium-sized. The chain has TRBV4-3 and TRBJ2-2; D is perhaps TRBD2 (6 bases). The CDR3 loop spans 15 amino acids. Germline loops: CDR1 LGHNA, CDR2 YSLEER. V was pared by 1 base and J by 6 bases, with 12 bases between. The CDR3 sequence is CASSQADGGSGELFF. The CDR3 region has the DNA TGCGCCAGCAGCCAAGCAGACGGGGGTTCCGGGGAGCTGTTTTTT.

Only one count was recorded for this clone. The V and J genes are TRBV18 and TRBJ2-2; 7 positions agree with TRBD1. This CDR3 is built from 15 residues. J was trimmed by 5 bases and V by 2 bases; bases with no gene match: 5. Looked up from germline, CDR1 is KGHSH and CDR2 is LQKENI. The CDR3 DNA reads as TGTGCCAGCTCACCATTAGGGGGCGTGACCGGGGAGCTGTTTTTT. Amino acid sequence: CASSPLGGVTGELFF.

V gene TRBV29-1 combines with J gene TRBJ2-4; 11 bases fit TRBD2. The CDR3 has 15 amino acids. Trimming cost V 5 bases and J 2 bases; bases outside gene matches: 5. CDR1 and CDR2 from the germline V gene are SQVTM and ANQGSEA. The CDR3 protein is CSVSLAGGPKNIQYF. The CDR3 bases are TGCAGCGTTTCCCTAGCGGGGGGACCCAAAAACATTCAGTACTTC.

The chain joins TRBV12-5 to TRBJ2-1, with a tentative D call TRBD2 (6 bases). The CDR3 contains 12 residues. CDR1 LGHNT and CDR2 FRNRAP come from the germline V gene. V shed 2 bases and J shed 7 bases, with 6 bases lying between them. The CDR3 is CASGLRGNEQFF. For the CDR3, the DNA is TGTGCTAGTGGTTTGCGGGGGAATGAGCAGTTCTTC.

This clone was observed a handful of times. The chain joins TRBV28 to TRBJ2-5, with D uncertain. Trimming removed 3 bases at V and 4 bases at J, with 3 bases between. Germline CDR1 is MDHEN and CDR2 is SYDVKM. There are 11 residues in the CDR3. In DNA, the CDR3 is TGTGCCAGCAGTTTCATAGAGACCCAGTACTTC. As protein: CASSFIETQYF.